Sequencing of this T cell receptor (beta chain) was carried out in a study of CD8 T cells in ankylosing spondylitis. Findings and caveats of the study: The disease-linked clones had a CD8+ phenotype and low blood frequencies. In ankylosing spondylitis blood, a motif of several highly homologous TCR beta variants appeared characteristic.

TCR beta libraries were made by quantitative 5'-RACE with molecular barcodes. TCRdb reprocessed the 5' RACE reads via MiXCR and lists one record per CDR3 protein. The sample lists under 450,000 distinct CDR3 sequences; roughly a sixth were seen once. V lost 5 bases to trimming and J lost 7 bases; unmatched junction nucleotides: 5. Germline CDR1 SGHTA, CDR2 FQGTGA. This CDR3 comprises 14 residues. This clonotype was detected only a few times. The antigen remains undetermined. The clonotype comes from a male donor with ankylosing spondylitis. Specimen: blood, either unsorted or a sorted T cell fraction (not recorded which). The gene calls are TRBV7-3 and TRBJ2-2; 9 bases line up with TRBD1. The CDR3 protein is CASSQPGQGGELFF. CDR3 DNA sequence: TGTGCCAGCAGCCAACCGGGACAGGGCGGGGAGCTGTTTTTT.